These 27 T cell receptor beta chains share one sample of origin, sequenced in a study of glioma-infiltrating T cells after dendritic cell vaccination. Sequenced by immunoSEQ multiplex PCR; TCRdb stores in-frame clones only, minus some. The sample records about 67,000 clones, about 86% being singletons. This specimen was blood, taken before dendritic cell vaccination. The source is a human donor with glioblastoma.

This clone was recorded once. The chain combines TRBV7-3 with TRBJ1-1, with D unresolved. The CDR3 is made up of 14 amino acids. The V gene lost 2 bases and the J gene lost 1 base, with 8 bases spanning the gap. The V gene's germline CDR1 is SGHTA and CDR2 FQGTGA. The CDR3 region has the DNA TGTGCCAGCAGCTTATACAGCCAGAACACTGAAGCTTTCTTT. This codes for CASSLYSQNTEAFF.

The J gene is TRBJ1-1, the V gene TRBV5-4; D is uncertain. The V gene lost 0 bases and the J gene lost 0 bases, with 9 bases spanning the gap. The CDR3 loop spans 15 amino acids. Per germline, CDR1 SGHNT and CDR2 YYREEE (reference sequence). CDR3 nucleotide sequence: TGTGCCAGCAGCTTGGTTGGGCAAATGAACACTGAAGCTTTCTTT. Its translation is CASSLVGQMNTEAFF.

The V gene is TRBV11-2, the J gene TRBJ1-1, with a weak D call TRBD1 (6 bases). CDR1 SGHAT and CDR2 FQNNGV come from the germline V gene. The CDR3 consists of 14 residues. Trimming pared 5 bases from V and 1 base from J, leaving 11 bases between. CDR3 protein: CASSTGTWNTEAFF. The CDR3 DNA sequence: TGTGCCAGCAGCACCGGGACATGGAACACTGAAGCTTTCTTT.

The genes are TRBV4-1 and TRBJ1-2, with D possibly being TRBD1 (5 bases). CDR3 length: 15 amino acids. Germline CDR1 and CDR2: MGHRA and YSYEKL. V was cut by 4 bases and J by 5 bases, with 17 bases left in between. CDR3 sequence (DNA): TGCGCCAGCAGCCCATACCCGGGGGAGGGTTATGGCTACACCTTC. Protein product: CASSPYPGEGYGYTF.

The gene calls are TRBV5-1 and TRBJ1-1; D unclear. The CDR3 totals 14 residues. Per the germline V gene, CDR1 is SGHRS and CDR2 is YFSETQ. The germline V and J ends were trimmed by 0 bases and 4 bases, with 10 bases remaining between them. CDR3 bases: TGCGCCAGCAGCTTGGAACAAAAGTTCACTGAAGCTTTCTTT. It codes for CASSLEQKFTEAFF.

The CDR3 reads CASSWDRPSAEAFF. In nucleotides, the CDR3 is TGTGCCAGCAGCTGGGACAGGCCTAGCGCTGAAGCTTTCTTT. This chain uses TRBV2 with TRBJ1-1; 8 bases are a match to TRBD1. CDR3 size: 14 residues. CDR1 and CDR2 from the germline V gene are SNHLY and FYNNEI. The junction had 9 bases not matched to a gene; V was cut back by 6 bases and J by 6 bases. The whole variable domain, remainder taken from reference TRBV2 and TRBJ1-1, is EPEVTQTPSHQVTQMGQEVILRCVPISNHLYFYWYRQILGQKVEFLVSFYNNEISEKSEIFDDQFSVERPDGSNFTLKIRSTKLEDSAMYFCASSWDRPSAEAFFGQGTRLTVV.

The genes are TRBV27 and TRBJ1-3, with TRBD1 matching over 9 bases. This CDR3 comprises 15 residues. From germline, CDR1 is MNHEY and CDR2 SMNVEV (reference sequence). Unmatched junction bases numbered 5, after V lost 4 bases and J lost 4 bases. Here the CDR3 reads CASSSGQGRGNTIYF. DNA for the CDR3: TGTGCCAGCAGTTCGGGACAGGGAAGGGGAAACACCATATATTTT.

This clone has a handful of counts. CDR3 nucleotides: TGTGCCAGCAGCTCTCCAAGCGGGGCTAGCGATTCGTACTACAATGAGCAGTTCTTC. Protein sequence: CASSSPSGASDSYYNEQFF. The chain joins TRBV7-7 to TRBJ2-1, with 7 bases fitting TRBD2. V was pared by 4 bases and J by 3 bases, with 18 bases of the junction left unmatched. The CDR3 consists of 19 residues. Germline CDR1 and CDR2: SSHAT and FNYEAQ (reference sequence).

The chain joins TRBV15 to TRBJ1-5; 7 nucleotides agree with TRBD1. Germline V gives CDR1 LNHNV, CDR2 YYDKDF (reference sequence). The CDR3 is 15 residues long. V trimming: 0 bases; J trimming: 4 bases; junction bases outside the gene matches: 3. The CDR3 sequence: CATSREGQQNQPQHF. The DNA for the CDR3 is TGTGCCACCAGCAGAGAGGGACAGCAGAATCAGCCCCAGCATTTT.

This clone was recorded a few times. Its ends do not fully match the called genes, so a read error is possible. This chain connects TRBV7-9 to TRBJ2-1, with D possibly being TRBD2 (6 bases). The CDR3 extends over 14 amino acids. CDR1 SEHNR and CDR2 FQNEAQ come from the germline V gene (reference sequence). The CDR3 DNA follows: TGTGCTAGCAGCCCCCCAGCGGGTTCGGTTGAGCAGTTCTTC. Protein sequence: CASSPPAGSVEQFF.

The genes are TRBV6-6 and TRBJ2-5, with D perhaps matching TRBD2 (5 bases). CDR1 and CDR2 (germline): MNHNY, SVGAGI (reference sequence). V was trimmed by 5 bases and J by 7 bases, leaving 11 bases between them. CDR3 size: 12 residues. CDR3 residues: CASSRAGGTQYF. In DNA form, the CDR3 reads TGTGCCAGCAGTCGGGCCGGAGGGACCCAGTACTTC.

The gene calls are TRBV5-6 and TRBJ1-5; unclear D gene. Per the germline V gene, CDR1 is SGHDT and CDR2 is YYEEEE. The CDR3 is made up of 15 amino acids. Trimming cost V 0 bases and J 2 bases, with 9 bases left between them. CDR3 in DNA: TGTGCCAGCAGCTTGGGTTGGAGTGGCAATCAGCCCCAGCATTTT. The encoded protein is CASSLGWSGNQPQHF.

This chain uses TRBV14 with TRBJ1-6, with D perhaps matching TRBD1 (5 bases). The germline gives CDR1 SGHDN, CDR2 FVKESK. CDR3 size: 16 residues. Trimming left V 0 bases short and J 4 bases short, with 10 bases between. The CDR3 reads CASSQDWGRYNSPLHF. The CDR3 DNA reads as TGTGCCAGCAGCCAAGATTGGGGCAGATATAATTCACCCCTCCACTTT.

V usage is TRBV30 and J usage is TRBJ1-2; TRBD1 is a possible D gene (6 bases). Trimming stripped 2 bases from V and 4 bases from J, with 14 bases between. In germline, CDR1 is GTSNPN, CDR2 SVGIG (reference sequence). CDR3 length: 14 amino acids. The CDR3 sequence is CAWSRDGQTYGYTF. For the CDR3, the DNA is TGTGCCTGGAGTCGGGACGGACAGACCTATGGCTACACCTTC.

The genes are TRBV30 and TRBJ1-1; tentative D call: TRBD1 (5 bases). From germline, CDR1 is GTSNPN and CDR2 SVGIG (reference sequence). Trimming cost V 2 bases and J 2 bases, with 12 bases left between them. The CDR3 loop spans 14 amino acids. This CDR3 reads CAWSWGSVNTEAFF. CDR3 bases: TGTGCCTGGAGTTGGGGCAGCGTTAACACTGAAGCTTTCTTT. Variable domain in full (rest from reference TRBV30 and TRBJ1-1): SQTIHQWPATLVQPVGSPLSLECTVEGTSNPNLYWYRQAAGRGLQLLFYSVGIGQISSEVPQNLSASRPQDRQFILSSKKLLLSDSGFYLCAWSWGSVNTEAFFGQGTRLTVV.

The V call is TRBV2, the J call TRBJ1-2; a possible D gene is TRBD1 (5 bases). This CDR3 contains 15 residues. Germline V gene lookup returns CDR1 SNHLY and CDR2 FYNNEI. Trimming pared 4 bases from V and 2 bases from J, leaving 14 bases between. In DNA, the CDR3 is TGTGCCAGCAGTGTCGTAGGGGTGCTGAACTATGGCTACACCTTC. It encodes CASSVVGVLNYGYTF.

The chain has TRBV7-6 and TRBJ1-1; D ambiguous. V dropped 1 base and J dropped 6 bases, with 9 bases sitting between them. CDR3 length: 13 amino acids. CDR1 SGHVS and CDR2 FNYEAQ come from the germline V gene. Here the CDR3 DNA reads TGTGCCAGCAGCTTAGGGGAGCGCGCTGAAGCTTTCTTT. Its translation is CASSLGERAEAFF.

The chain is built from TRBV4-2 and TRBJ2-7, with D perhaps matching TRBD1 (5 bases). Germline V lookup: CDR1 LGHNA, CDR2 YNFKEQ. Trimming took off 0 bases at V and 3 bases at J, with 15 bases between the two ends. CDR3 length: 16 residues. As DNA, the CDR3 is TGTGCCAGCAGCCAAGATGGGGCAGATCTTTACTACGAGCAGTACTTC. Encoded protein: CASSQDGADLYYEQYF.

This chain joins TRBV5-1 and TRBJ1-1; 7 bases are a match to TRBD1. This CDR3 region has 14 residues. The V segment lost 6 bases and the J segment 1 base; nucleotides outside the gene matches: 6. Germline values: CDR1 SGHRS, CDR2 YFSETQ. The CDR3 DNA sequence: TGCGCCAGCACCCCAGACAGGGAGAACACTGAAGCTTTCTTT. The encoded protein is CASTPDRENTEAFF.

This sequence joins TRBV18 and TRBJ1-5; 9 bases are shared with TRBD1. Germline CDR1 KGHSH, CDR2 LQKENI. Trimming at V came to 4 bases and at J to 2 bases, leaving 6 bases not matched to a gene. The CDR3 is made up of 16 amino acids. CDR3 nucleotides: TGTGCCAGCTCACTTTCTCGGGACAGGGGCAATCAGCCCCAGCATTTT. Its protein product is CASSLSRDRGNQPQHF. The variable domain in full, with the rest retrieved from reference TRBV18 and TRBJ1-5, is NAGVMQNPRHLVRRRGQEARLRCSPMKGHSHVYWYRQLPEEGLKFMVYLQKENIIDESGMPKERFSAEFPKEGPSILRIQQVVRGDSAAYFCASSLSRDRGNQPQHFGDGTRLSIL.

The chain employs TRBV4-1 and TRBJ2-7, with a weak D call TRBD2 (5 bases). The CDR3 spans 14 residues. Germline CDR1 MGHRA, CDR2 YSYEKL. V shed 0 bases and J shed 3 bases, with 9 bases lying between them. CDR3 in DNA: TGCGCCAGCAGCCAAGATAGGAGCGGCTACGAGCAGTACTTC. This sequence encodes CASSQDRSGYEQYF.

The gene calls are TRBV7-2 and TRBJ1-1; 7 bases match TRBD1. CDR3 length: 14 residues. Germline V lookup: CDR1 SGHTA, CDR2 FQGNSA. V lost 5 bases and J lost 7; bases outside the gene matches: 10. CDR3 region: CASSPHRTGGEAFF. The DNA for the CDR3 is TGTGCCAGCAGCCCCCATAGGACAGGCGGTGAAGCTTTCTTT.

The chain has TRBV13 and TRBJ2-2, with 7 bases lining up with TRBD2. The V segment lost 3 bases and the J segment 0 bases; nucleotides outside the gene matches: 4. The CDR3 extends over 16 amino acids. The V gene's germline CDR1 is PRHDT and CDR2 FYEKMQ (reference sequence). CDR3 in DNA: TGTGCCAGCAGCTTTAGCGGGTTCGCGAACACCGGGGAGCTGTTTTTT. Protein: CASSFSGFANTGELFF.

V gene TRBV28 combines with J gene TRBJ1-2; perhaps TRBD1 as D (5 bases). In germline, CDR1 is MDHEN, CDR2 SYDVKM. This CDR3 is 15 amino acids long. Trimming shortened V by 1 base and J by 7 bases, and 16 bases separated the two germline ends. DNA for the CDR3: TGTGCCAGCAGTTTATCAAAGGGGATAAATTTTGGCTACACCTTC. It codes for CASSLSKGINFGYTF.

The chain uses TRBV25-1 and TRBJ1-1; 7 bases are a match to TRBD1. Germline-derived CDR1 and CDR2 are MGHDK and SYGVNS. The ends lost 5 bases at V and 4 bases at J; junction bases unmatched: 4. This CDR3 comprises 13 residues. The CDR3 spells CASSRQGATEAFF. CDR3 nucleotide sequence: TGTGCCAGCAGTAGACAGGGAGCCACTGAAGCTTTCTTT.

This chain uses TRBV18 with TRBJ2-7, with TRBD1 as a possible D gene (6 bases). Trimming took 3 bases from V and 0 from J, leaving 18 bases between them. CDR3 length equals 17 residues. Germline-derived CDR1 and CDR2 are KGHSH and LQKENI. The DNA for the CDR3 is TGTGCCAGCTCACCTAGGAAGGTTTGGACAGACTCCTACGAGCAGTACTTC. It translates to CASSPRKVWTDSYEQYF.

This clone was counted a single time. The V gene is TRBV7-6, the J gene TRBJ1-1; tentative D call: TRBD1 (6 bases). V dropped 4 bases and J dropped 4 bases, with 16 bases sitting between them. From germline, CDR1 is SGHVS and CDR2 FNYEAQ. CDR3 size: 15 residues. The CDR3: CASSSSGGAGTEAFF. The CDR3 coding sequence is TGTGCCAGCAGCTCGTCTGGGGGCGCGGGCACTGAAGCTTTCTTT.